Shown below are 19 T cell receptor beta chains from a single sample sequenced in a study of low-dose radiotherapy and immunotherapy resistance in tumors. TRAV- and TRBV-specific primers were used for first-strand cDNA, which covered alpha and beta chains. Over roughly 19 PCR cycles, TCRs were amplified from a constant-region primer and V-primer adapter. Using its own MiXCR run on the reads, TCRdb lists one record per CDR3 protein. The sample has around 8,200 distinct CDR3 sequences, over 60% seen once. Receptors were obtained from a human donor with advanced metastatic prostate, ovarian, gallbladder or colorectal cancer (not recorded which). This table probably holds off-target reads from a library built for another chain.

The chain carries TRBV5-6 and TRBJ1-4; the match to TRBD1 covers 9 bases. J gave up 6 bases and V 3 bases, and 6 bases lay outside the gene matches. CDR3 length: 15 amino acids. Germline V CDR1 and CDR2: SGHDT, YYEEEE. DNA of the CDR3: TGTGCCAGCAGCTCCATCCGGACAGGGGATGAAAAACTGTTTTTT. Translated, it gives CASSSIRTGDEKLFF.

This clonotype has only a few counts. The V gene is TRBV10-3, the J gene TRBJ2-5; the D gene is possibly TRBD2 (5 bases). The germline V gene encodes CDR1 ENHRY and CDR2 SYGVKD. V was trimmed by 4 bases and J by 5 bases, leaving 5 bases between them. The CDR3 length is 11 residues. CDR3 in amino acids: CAISGGETQYF. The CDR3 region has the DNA TGTGCCATCAGTGGCGGGGAGACCCAGTACTTC.

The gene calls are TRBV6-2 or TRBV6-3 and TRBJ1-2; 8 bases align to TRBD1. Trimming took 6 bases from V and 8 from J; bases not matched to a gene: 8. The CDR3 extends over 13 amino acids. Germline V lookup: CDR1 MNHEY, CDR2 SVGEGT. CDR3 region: CASRSTGAIGYTF. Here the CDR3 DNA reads TGTGCCAGCAGATCGACAGGGGCGATCGGCTACACCTTC.

CDR3 coding DNA: TGTGCCATCAGTGAGCAGAGTCTGCAAGAGACCCAGTACTTC. It encodes CAISEQSLQETQYF. The chain has TRBV10-3 and TRBJ2-5; D gene ambiguous. Germline CDR1 is ENHRY and CDR2 is SYGVKD. V was pared by 2 bases and J by 2 bases, with 9 bases between. The CDR3 contains 14 residues.

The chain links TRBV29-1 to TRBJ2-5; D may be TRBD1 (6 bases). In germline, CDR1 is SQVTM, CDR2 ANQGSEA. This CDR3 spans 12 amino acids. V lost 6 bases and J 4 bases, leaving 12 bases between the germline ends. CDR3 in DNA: TGCAGCGTGGACAGAAGCTTAGAGACCCAGTACTTC. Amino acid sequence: CSVDRSLETQYF.

CDR3 DNA sequence: TGTGCCAGCAGTACCAGCGAAAACATTCAGTACTTC. Its protein is CASSTSENIQYF. The V gene is TRBV2, the J gene TRBJ2-4; no clear D gene. The V end was cut by 5 bases, the J end by 5 bases, with 7 bases between. The V gene's germline CDR1 is SNHLY and CDR2 FYNNEI. The CDR3 totals 12 residues.

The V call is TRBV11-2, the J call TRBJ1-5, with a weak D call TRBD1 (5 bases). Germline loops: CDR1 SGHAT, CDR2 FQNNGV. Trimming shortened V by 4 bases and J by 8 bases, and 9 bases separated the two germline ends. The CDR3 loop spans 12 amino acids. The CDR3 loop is CASSSQGKPQHF. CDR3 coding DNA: TGTGCCAGCAGCTCCCAGGGTAAGCCCCAGCATTTT.

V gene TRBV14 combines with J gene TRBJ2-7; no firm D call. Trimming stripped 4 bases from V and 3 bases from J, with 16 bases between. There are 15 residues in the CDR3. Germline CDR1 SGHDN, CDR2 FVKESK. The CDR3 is CASSLTGLRIYEQYF. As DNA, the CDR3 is TGTGCCAGCAGCCTAACGGGCCTGCGAATCTACGAGCAGTACTTC.

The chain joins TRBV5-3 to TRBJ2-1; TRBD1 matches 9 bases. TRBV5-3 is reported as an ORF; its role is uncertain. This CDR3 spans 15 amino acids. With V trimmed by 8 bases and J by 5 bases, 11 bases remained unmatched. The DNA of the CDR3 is TGTGCCAGCAGCAAAAGGACAGGGGCCAACAATGAGCAGTTCTTC. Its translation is CASSKRTGANNEQFF.

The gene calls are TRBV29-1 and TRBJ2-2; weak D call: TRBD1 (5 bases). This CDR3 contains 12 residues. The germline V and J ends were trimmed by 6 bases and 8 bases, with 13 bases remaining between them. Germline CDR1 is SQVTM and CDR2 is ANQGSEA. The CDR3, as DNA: TGCAGCGTAGAGGACAACTGGGGGGAGCTGTTTTTT. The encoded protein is CSVEDNWGELFF.

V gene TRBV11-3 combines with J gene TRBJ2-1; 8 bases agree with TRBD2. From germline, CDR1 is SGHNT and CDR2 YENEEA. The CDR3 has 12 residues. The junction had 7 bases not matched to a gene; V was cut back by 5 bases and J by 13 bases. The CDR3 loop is CASSVGLANQFF. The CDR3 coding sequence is TGTGCCAGCAGCGTTGGACTAGCTAATCAGTTCTTC.

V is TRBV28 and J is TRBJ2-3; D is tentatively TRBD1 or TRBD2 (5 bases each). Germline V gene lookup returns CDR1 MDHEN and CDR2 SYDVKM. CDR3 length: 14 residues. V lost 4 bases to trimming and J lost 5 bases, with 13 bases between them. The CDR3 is CASSSGATRDTQYF. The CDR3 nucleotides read TGTGCCAGCAGTTCCGGGGCGACCAGAGATACGCAGTATTTT. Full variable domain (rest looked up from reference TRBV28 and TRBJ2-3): DVKVTQSSRYLVKRTGEKVFLECVQDMDHENMFWYRQDPGLGLRLIYFSYDVKMKEKGDIPEGYSVSREKKERFSLILESASTNQTSMYLCASSSGATRDTQYFGPGTRLTVL.

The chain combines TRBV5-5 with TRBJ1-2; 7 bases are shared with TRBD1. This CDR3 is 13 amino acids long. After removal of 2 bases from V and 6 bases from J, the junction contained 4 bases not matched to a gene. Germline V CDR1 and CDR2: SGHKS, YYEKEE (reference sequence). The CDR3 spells CASSFDRADGYTF. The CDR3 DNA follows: TGTGCCAGCAGCTTCGACAGGGCGGATGGCTACACCTTC.

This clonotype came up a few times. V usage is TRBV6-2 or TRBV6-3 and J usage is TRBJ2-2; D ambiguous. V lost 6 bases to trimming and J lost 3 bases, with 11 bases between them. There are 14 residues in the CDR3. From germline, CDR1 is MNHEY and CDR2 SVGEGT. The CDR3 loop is CASRRTTDTGELFF. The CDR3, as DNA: TGTGCCAGCAGACGTACGACGGACACCGGGGAGCTGTTTTTT.

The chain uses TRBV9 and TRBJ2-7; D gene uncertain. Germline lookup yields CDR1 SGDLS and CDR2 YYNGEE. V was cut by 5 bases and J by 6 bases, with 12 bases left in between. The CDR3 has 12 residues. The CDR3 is CASSTTNSEQYF. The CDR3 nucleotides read TGTGCCAGCAGTACCACTAACTCCGAGCAGTACTTC.

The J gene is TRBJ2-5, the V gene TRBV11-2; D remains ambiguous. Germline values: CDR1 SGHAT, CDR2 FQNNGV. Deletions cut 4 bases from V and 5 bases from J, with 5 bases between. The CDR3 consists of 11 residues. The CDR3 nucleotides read TGTGCCAGCAGCTCCGGGGAGACCCAGTACTTC. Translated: CASSSGETQYF.

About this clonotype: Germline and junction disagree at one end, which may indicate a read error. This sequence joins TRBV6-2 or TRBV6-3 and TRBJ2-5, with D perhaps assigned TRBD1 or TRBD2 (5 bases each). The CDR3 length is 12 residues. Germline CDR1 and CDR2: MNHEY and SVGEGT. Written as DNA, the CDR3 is TGTGCCAGCAGTAGGGACCGTGGGACCCAGCACTTC. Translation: CASSRDRGTQHF.

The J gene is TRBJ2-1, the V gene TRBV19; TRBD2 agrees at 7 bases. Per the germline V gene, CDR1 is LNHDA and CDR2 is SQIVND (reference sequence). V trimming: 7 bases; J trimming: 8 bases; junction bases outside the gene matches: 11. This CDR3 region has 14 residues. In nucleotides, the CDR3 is TGTGCCAGTAAGCCACTAGCGCAGAACCATGAGCAGTTCTTC. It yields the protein CASKPLAQNHEQFF.

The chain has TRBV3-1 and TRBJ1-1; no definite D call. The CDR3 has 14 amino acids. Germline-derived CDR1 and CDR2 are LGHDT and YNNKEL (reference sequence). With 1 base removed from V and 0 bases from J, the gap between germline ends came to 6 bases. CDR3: CASSQASLNTEAFF. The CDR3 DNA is TGTGCCAGCAGCCAAGCCTCATTGAACACTGAAGCTTTCTTT.